What follows are 9 T cell receptor beta chains derived from one specimen sequenced in a study of blood T cell repertoires in COVID-19. TCRdb keeps only in-frame clones here, not all; method: immunoSEQ multiplex PCR. The sample has fewer than 80,000 clones, roughly 90% seen once; the top ten hold around 2.6%. Sequenced sample: peripheral blood. The receptors derive from a human donor in a cohort sampled during active COVID-19.

The chain couples TRBV6-6 to TRBJ2-1; 15 bases map to TRBD2. The CDR3 contains 16 residues. J was trimmed by 12 bases and V by 2 bases; bases with no gene match: 8. Germline V gene lookup returns CDR1 MNHNY and CDR2 SVGAGI (reference sequence). The CDR3: CASSYPGLAGGPRQFF. Here the CDR3 DNA reads TGTGCCAGCAGTTACCCCGGACTAGCGGGAGGGCCGAGGCAGTTCTTC.

The rearrangement joins TRBV10-3 to TRBJ2-7; weak D call: TRBD2 (6 bases). Per the germline V gene, CDR1 is ENHRY and CDR2 is SYGVKD. Trimming took off 3 bases at V and 0 bases at J, with 15 bases between the two ends. This CDR3 has 16 amino acids. The CDR3 spells CAISDSGRGPSYEQYF. The CDR3 DNA reads TGTGCCATCAGTGACTCGGGGCGGGGCCCCTCCTACGAGCAGTACTTC.

V is TRBV28 and J is TRBJ1-6; 10 nucleotides match TRBD1. The trim removed 6 bases at V and 5 bases at J, leaving 7 bases unmatched. This CDR3 spans 16 amino acids. In germline, CDR1 is MDHEN, CDR2 SYDVKM. The CDR3 protein is CASREIGQGDNSPLHF. CDR3 nucleotide sequence: TGTGCCAGCAGGGAAATTGGACAGGGGGATAATTCACCCCTCCACTTT.

The rearrangement joins TRBV19 to TRBJ1-2; 10 nucleotides match TRBD1. V lost 10 bases, J lost 2 bases, and 13 bases stayed unmatched. Looked up from germline, CDR1 is LNHDA and CDR2 is SQIVND (reference sequence). This CDR3 is built from 16 residues. This CDR3 is CATRGGTGDRNYGYTF. The CDR3 DNA sequence: TGTGCCACCAGAGGGGGGACAGGGGACAGAAACTATGGCTACACCTTC.

This chain links TRBV27 with TRBJ2-2, with D possibly TRBD2 on 5 matching bases. Trimming took 4 bases from V and 6 from J, leaving 15 bases between them. This CDR3 is 15 amino acids long. The germline CDR1 and CDR2 sequences are MNHEY and SMNVEV (reference sequence). The CDR3 here is CASSSLATGSGELFF. In DNA, the CDR3 is TGTGCCAGCAGTTCTCTGGCTACGGGGTCCGGGGAGCTGTTTTTT.

The V call is TRBV18, the J call TRBJ2-1; 10 nucleotides match TRBD2. The CDR3 has 17 residues. The ends lost 0 bases at V and 8 bases at J; junction bases unmatched: 10. CDR1 is KGHSH, CDR2 LQKENI, per germline. The CDR3 sequence: CASSPPNRLAGFDEQFF. CDR3 DNA: TGTGCCAGCTCACCACCGAACCGACTAGCGGGTTTCGATGAGCAGTTCTTC.

The chain employs TRBV28 and TRBJ2-7; the match to TRBD2 covers 16 bases. Germline V CDR1 and CDR2: MDHEN, SYDVKM. CDR3 size: 15 residues. With V trimmed by 6 bases and J by 6 bases, 5 bases remained unmatched. CDR3 DNA: TGTGCCAGCAGCTTCGGGACTAGCGGGAGGGGCGAGCAGTACTTC. This sequence encodes CASSFGTSGRGEQYF.

The chain combines TRBV7-9 with TRBJ2-3, with 10 positions matching TRBD1. J lost 5 bases, V lost 2 bases, and 4 bases had no gene match. This CDR3 is built from 15 residues. Germline loops: CDR1 SEHNR, CDR2 FQNEAQ (reference sequence). The CDR3 nucleotides are TGTGCCAGCAGCTTACCGGGACAGGGGATAGATACGCAGTATTTT. It codes for CASSLPGQGIDTQYF. The complete variable domain, with remaining parts taken from reference TRBV7-9 and TRBJ2-3, reads DTGVSQNPRHKITKRGQNVTFRCDPISEHNRLYWYRQTLGQGPEFLTYFQNEAQLEKSRLLSDRFSAERPKGSFSTLEIQRTEQGDSAMYLCASSLPGQGIDTQYFGPGTRLTVL.

The CDR3 DNA reads as TGTGCCAGCTCACCAGTCAGGCAAGAGACCCAGTACTTC. Its protein is CASSPVRQETQYF. This chain joins TRBV18 and TRBJ2-5; D not resolved. V dropped 2 bases and J dropped 2 bases, with 6 bases sitting between them. Germline V gene lookup returns CDR1 KGHSH and CDR2 LQKENI. This CDR3 is built from 13 residues.